These 32 T cell receptor beta chains came from one sample sequenced in a study of cytomegalovirus exposure and HLA in healthy donors. The PCR employed 60 Vbeta primers together with 13 Jbeta primers. TCRdb keeps only in-frame clones here, not all; method: immunoSEQ multiplex PCR. Of some 120,000 clones in the sample, around 79% are singletons; the top ten hold approximately 2.1%. The sample was PBMCs. The receptors originated from a woman in her thirties or forties in good health and CMV-seropositive.

The V call is TRBV30, the J call TRBJ2-6; TRBD1 might be the D (6 bases). The germline CDR1 and CDR2 sequences are GTSNPN and SVGIG (reference sequence). The CDR3 runs to 18 residues. With 2 bases removed from V and 0 bases from J, the gap between germline ends came to 17 bases. The CDR3 here is CAWSRVQQGASGANVLTF. CDR3 sequence (DNA): TGTGCCTGGAGTCGAGTTCAACAGGGAGCCTCTGGGGCCAACGTCCTGACTTTC.

The genes are TRBV6-6 and TRBJ1-1; D remains ambiguous. CDR1 and CDR2 from the germline V gene are MNHNY and SVGAGI (reference sequence). The V end lost 2 bases, the J end lost 6 bases, and 7 bases lay between the germline ends. The CDR3 is made up of 12 amino acids. CDR3 protein: CASSYRGAEAFF. CDR3 bases: TGTGCCAGCAGTTACAGAGGCGCTGAAGCTTTCTTT.

This clone appeared a single time. Here the CDR3 DNA reads TGTGCCAGTAGTATAGGCAGGCTTGAAGCTTTCTTT. It codes for CASSIGRLEAFF. V gene TRBV19 combines with J gene TRBJ1-1; D gene uncertain. The CDR3 length is 12 residues. The germline gives CDR1 LNHDA, CDR2 SQIVND (reference sequence). V gave up 1 base and J gave up 7 bases, with 7 bases separating them.

This chain uses TRBV4-3 with TRBJ1-2, with unresolved D. V gave up 0 bases and J gave up 6 bases, with 14 bases separating them. The CDR3 has 15 residues. Germline CDR1 is LGHNA and CDR2 is YSLEER. CDR3 in DNA: TGCGCCAGCAGCCAAGAATTGACCGAGGCCCATGGCTACACCTTC. Its protein product is CASSQELTEAHGYTF.

This sequence joins TRBV11-2 and TRBJ1-2; TRBD1 might be the D (5 bases). This CDR3 comprises 15 residues. Trimming removed 4 bases from V and 1 base from J, with 13 bases in between. Germline-derived CDR1 and CDR2 are SGHAT and FQNNGV. Here the CDR3 reads CASSWGPGINYGYTF. CDR3 DNA: TGTGCCAGCAGCTGGGGCCCTGGGATTAACTATGGCTACACCTTC.

This chain joins TRBV6-4 and TRBJ1-2; weak D call: TRBD1 (5 bases). Germline values: CDR1 MRHNA, CDR2 SNTAGT. The ends were cut back, 6 bases at V and 6 bases at J, with 20 bases in the middle. The CDR3 spans 15 residues. The CDR3 protein is CASSARQNPPHGYTF. The CDR3 DNA reads as TGTGCCAGCAGCGCCCGACAGAACCCGCCCCATGGCTACACCTTC.

V and J are TRBV5-4 and TRBJ2-3; 11 bases line up with TRBD2. V was clipped by 4 bases and J by 4 bases; unmatched bases: 20. There are 20 residues in the CDR3. Germline assignment: CDR1 SGHNT and CDR2 YYREEE (reference sequence). CDR3 nucleotide sequence: TGTGCCAGCAGCGTGGAGGGGCTAGCGGGGGGCCCCCCCGACTCAGATACGCAGTATTTT. It is translated as CASSVEGLAGGPPDSDTQYF.

The J gene is TRBJ1-2, the V gene TRBV4-3, with D possibly matching TRBD1 (6 bases). The V gene's germline CDR1 is LGHNA and CDR2 YSLEER. V was clipped by 4 bases and J by 0 bases, with 12 bases between them. CDR3 size: 15 residues. This CDR3 is CASSRRDRPNYGYTF. The DNA of the CDR3 is TGCGCCAGCAGCCGCCGCGACAGGCCTAACTATGGCTACACCTTC.

The chain employs TRBV15 and TRBJ1-3, with 7 bases lining up with TRBD1. From germline, CDR1 is LNHNV and CDR2 YYDKDF (reference sequence). CDR3 length equals 17 residues. Germline trimming cut 3 bases from V and 4 bases from J; bases unmatched to any gene: 12. CDR3: CATSRTATGRIGNTIYF. The CDR3, as DNA: TGTGCCACCAGCAGGACCGCGACAGGGAGGATCGGAAACACCATATATTTT.

The chain has TRBV4-1 and TRBJ1-2; 7 nucleotides line up with TRBD1. Germline assignment: CDR1 MGHRA and CDR2 YSYEKL. The CDR3 sequence is 17 residues long. J was trimmed by 3 bases and V by 6 bases; bases with no gene match: 16. In DNA form, the CDR3 reads TGCGCCAGCAGGAACCCTTTGCAGGAGGGGGCAGACTATGGCTACACCTTC. Protein: CASRNPLQEGADYGYTF.

The chain combines TRBV7-2 with TRBJ1-2; tentative D call: TRBD1 (6 bases). CDR1 and CDR2 (germline): SGHTA, FQGNSA. The CDR3 covers 17 residues. Trimming stripped 0 bases from V and 4 bases from J, with 18 bases between. For the CDR3, the DNA is TGTGCCAGCAGCTTAGCTGGAGAAGCGACAGGAAGCTATGGCTACACCTTC. As protein: CASSLAGEATGSYGYTF. The whole variable domain, filled in from reference TRBV7-2 and TRBJ1-2, reads GAGVSQSPSNKVTEKGKDVELRCDPISGHTALYWYRQSLGQGLEFLIYFQGNSAPDKSGLPSDRFSAERTGGSVSTLTIQRTQQEDSAVYLCASSLAGEATGSYGYTFGSGTRLTVV.

As to this clone: A junction boundary mismatches the germline segment, possibly from a read error. The chain employs TRBV7-9 and TRBJ1-6; D may be TRBD1 (6 bases). The CDR3 totals 15 residues. CDR1 and CDR2 (germline): SEHNR, FQNEAQ (reference sequence). The CDR3 region has the DNA TGTTCCAGCAGCTTATTGGGGGCACTGAATTCACCCCTCCACTTT. Amino acid sequence: CSSSLLGALNSPLHF.

The rearrangement joins TRBV29-1 to TRBJ1-1, with TRBD1 matching over 8 bases. The V gene end was trimmed by 4 bases and the J gene end by 4 bases; junction bases not matched to a gene: 5. The CDR3 sequence is 13 residues long. Germline V CDR1 and CDR2: SQVTM, ANQGSEA. CDR3 DNA: TGCAGCGTTGCGAACAGGGGGGCCACTGAAGCTTTCTTT. Translating gives CSVANRGATEAFF. The full variable domain, in which reference TRBV29-1 and TRBJ1-1 provide the parts outside the CDR3, is SAVISQKPSRDICQRGTSLTIQCQVDSQVTMMFWYRQQPGQSLTLIATANQGSEATYESGFVIDKFPISRPNLTFSTLTVSNMSPEDSSIYLCSVANRGATEAFFGQGTRLTVV.

The chain couples TRBV27 to TRBJ1-3; weak D call: TRBD1 (6 bases). In germline, CDR1 is MNHEY, CDR2 SMNVEV (reference sequence). The V gene lost 6 bases and the J gene lost 1 base, with 19 bases spanning the gap. The CDR3 contains 17 residues. CDR3 bases: TGTGCCAGCAGCCTCGGCGGAGGACAGTGGTCTGGAAACACCATATATTTT. Amino acids: CASSLGGGQWSGNTIYF.

The rearrangement links TRBV4-3 to TRBJ2-3; D might be TRBD2 (6 bases). Germline V CDR1 and CDR2: LGHNA, YSLEER. The ends were cut back, 2 bases at V and 3 bases at J, with 15 bases in the middle. CDR3 length: 16 residues. The CDR3 here is CASSQIGGPKTDTQYF. CDR3 bases: TGCGCCAGCAGCCAAATCGGGGGACCAAAAACAGATACGCAGTATTTT.

The rearrangement joins TRBV28 to TRBJ2-7; D may be TRBD2 (7 bases). Germline CDR1 reads MDHEN; CDR2 reads SYDVKM. Trimming cost V 2 bases and J 0 bases, with 11 bases left between them. The CDR3 has 15 amino acids. CDR3 coding DNA: TGTGCCAGCAGTTTAGGGGGGGCAACCTCCTACGAGCAGTACTTC. Its translation is CASSLGGATSYEQYF.

V usage is TRBV7-2 and J usage is TRBJ1-5; 9 bases are shared with TRBD1. The CDR3 covers 16 residues. Germline CDR1 reads SGHTA; CDR2 reads FQGNSA. Trimming removed 5 bases from V and 4 bases from J; junction bases left unmatched: 9. For the CDR3, the DNA is TGTGCCAGCAGCCCTCGGACAGGGGATCAAAATCAGCCCCAGCATTTT. It encodes CASSPRTGDQNQPQHF.

This clone occurred a few times. The junction does not match germline at one end; this may be a read error. This chain links TRBV28 with TRBJ1-2; unclear D gene. CDR3 length: 16 amino acids. Germline values: CDR1 MDHEN, CDR2 SYDVKM. The CDR3 DNA follows: TGTGCCAGCGGTACCCCCTTCTGGCAGGCTAATTATGGCTACACCTTC. Protein sequence: CASGTPFWQANYGYTF.

This sequence joins TRBV7-2 and TRBJ2-2; 8 positions match TRBD1. The CDR3 is made up of 19 amino acids. The V gene end was trimmed by 1 base and the J gene end by 5 bases; junction bases not matched to a gene: 15. The germline V gene has CDR1 SGHTA and CDR2 FQGNSA. DNA of the CDR3: TGTGCCAGCAGCTTAGATCCAGGGTTCAGGGGGCGAAGGACCGGGGAGCTGTTTTTT. Protein product: CASSLDPGFRGRRTGELFF.

V and J are TRBV9 and TRBJ1-4; D is unclear. This CDR3 is 15 amino acids long. Looked up from germline, CDR1 is SGDLS and CDR2 is YYNGEE. With 3 bases removed from V and 0 bases from J, the gap between germline ends came to 9 bases. The CDR3 DNA follows: TGTGCCAGCAGCGGCGGAAGAGCAACTAATGAAAAACTGTTTTTT. Encoded protein: CASSGGRATNEKLFF.

A few counts support this clone. This chain connects TRBV4-3 to TRBJ2-3, with D possibly being TRBD2 (6 bases). Germline V gene sequence: CDR1 LGHNA, CDR2 YSLEER. This CDR3 is 15 amino acids long. Between the trimmed V and J ends, which lost 2 bases and 2 bases, there was a span of 11 bases. The chain's CDR3 is CASSQIGGTTDTQYF. The CDR3 DNA reads as TGCGCCAGCAGCCAAATCGGCGGGACCACAGATACGCAGTATTTT.

The chain has TRBV28 and TRBJ1-1, with no clear D. Per the germline V gene, CDR1 is MDHEN and CDR2 is SYDVKM. The V and J ends lost 6 bases and 0 bases respectively, with 11 bases between them. The CDR3 loop spans 14 amino acids. The DNA of the CDR3 is TGTGCCAGCAGGCCCCCGGGGATGAACACTGAAGCTTTCTTT. It translates to CASRPPGMNTEAFF.

The genes are TRBV6-6 and TRBJ1-4, with 8 nucleotides matching TRBD1. V lost 5 bases and J lost 7; bases outside the gene matches: 12. Germline assignment: CDR1 MNHNY and CDR2 SVGAGI (reference sequence). The CDR3 is 16 residues long. CDR3 DNA: TGTGCCAGCAGTAGGGACAGCCCAGGACAGGGTGAAAAACTGTTTTTT. Translating gives CASSRDSPGQGEKLFF.

V is TRBV7-3 and J is TRBJ2-3; D is possibly TRBD1 (7 bases). The germline V gene has CDR1 SGHTA and CDR2 FQGTGA. V lost 5 bases, J lost 4 bases, and 16 bases lay in between. The CDR3 spans 15 residues. In DNA, the CDR3 is TGTGCCAGCAGCCCGTGGCAGGGGGGCCCAGATACGCAGTATTTT. Translation gives CASSPWQGGPDTQYF.

This chain links TRBV10-3 with TRBJ2-6; 10 bases are shared with TRBD1. The CDR3 has 18 amino acids. Germline trimming cut 7 bases from V and 0 bases from J; bases unmatched to any gene: 9. Germline V gene sequence: CDR1 ENHRY, CDR2 SYGVKD. CDR3 sequence reads: CAIKPGTGVPSGANVLTF. As DNA, the CDR3 is TGTGCCATCAAGCCCGGGACAGGGGTCCCCTCTGGGGCCAACGTCCTGACTTTC.

This clone came up once. The chain's CDR3 is CASSEWAPGELFF. In nucleotides, the CDR3 is TGTGCCAGCAGCGAATGGGCTCCCGGGGAGCTGTTTTTT. The chain has TRBV7-8 and TRBJ2-2; D not resolved. Trimming left V 5 bases short and J 6 bases short, with 10 bases between. This CDR3 is built from 13 residues. CDR1 is SGHVS, CDR2 FQNEAQ, per germline.

The rearrangement links TRBV7-8 to TRBJ1-3, with D possibly TRBD1 on 6 matching bases. The CDR3 has 15 residues. CDR1 is SGHVS and CDR2 is FQNEAQ in the germline V gene. Trimming took 4 bases from V and 2 from J, leaving 12 bases between them. The CDR3 spells CASSSTGSPGNTIYF. The DNA for the CDR3 is TGTGCCAGCAGCTCGACAGGTTCACCTGGAAACACCATATATTTT.

V gene TRBV11-2 combines with J gene TRBJ2-5, with no clear D. There are 12 residues in the CDR3. The V gene's germline CDR1 is SGHAT and CDR2 FQNNGV. V lost 1 base to trimming and J lost 3 bases, with 3 bases between them. Here the CDR3 reads CASSLVEETQYF. CDR3 bases: TGTGCCAGCAGCTTAGTCGAAGAGACCCAGTACTTC. The whole variable domain, filled in from reference TRBV11-2 and TRBJ2-5, reads EAGVAQSPRYKIIEKRQSVAFWCNPISGHATLYWYQQILGQGPKLLIQFQNNGVVDDSQLPKDRFSAERLKGVDSTLKIQPAKLEDSAVYLCASSLVEETQYFGPGTRLLVL.

V usage is TRBV4-1 and J usage is TRBJ2-1, with TRBD2 identical over 8 bases. The trim removed 0 bases at V and 1 base at J, leaving 5 bases unmatched. Germline CDR1 and CDR2: MGHRA and YSYEKL. The CDR3 is 17 residues long. The CDR3 DNA reads TGCGCCAGCAGCCAAGATGGAGGCGGGGGGTCCTACAATGAGCAGTTCTTC. Protein sequence: CASSQDGGGGSYNEQFF.

This clone has more than one count but fewer than ten. V is TRBV19 and J is TRBJ2-5; 8 bases are shared with TRBD2. The CDR3 is made up of 14 amino acids. V lost 6 bases, J lost 2 bases, and 5 bases stayed unmatched. CDR1 and CDR2 from the germline V gene are LNHDA and SQIVND (reference sequence). CDR3 region: CASSGGAGQETQYF. CDR3 bases: TGTGCCAGTAGCGGGGGGGCCGGGCAAGAGACCCAGTACTTC.

This chain connects TRBV10-3 to TRBJ2-7, with 10 positions matching TRBD2. The CDR3 is 16 amino acids. V was clipped by 4 bases and J by 1 base; unmatched bases: 7. The germline CDR1 and CDR2 sequences are ENHRY and SYGVKD. The CDR3 is CAISGLAGSASYEQYF. CDR3 nucleotides: TGTGCCATCAGTGGACTAGCGGGTTCCGCTTCCTACGAGCAGTACTTC.

The table lists this clone with a count of one. J is TRBJ1-5 and V is TRBV9; a weak D match, TRBD1 (5 bases). Trimming pared 2 bases from V and 3 bases from J, leaving 12 bases between. Germline CDR1 is SGDLS and CDR2 is YYNGEE. CDR3 length: 15 amino acids. The CDR3 reads CASSVDWGDNQPQHF. The CDR3 nucleotides are TGTGCCAGCAGCGTCGATTGGGGCGACAATCAGCCCCAGCATTTT.